The clone carrying this T cell receptor beta chain was observed a handful of times. The data were taken from a study of sequential checkpoint blockade in melanoma. Study overall: Randomization was 1:1 between first-line nivolumab→ipilimumab and ipilimumab→nivolumab. Maintenance nivolumab came after either treatment sequence.

Only in-frame clones appear in the TCRdb table, and some are missing; sequencing was by immunoSEQ multiplex PCR. This sample has tens of thousands of clones; approximately 83% occur once, and the top ten carry 17%. Trimming removed 5 bases at V and 4 bases at J, with 13 bases between. The V gene's germline CDR1 is SGHTA and CDR2 FQGNSA. CDR3 size: 14 residues. Treatment denoted: randomized to nivolumab then ipilimumab (arm A) or the reverse (arm B). From thawed PBMCs, live CD3+CD8+ cells negative for CD19 and CD56 were sorted. The specimen was CD8+ T cells sorted from blood (inferred from file names), collected from a patient given nivolumab and ipilimumab in sequence. The rearrangement uses TRBV7-2 and TRBJ2-3, with D maybe TRBD2 (5 bases). This clonotype originated in a human donor with melanoma. The CDR3 sequence is CASSALDWADTQYF. The CDR3 DNA follows: TGTGCCAGCAGCGCCCTGGACTGGGCAGATACGCAGTATTTT.